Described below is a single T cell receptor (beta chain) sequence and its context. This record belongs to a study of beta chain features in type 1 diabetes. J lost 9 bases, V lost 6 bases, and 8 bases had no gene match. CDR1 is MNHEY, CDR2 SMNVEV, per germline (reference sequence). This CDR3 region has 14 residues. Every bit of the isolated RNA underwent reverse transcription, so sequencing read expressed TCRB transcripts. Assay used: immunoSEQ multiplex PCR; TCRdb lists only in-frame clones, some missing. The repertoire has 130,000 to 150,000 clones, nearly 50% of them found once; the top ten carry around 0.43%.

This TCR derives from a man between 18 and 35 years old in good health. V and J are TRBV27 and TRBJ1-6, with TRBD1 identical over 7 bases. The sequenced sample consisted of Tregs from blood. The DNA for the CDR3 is TGTGCCAGCAGCCGTGACAGGGTTCGTTCACCCCTCCACTTT. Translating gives CASSRDRVRSPLHF.